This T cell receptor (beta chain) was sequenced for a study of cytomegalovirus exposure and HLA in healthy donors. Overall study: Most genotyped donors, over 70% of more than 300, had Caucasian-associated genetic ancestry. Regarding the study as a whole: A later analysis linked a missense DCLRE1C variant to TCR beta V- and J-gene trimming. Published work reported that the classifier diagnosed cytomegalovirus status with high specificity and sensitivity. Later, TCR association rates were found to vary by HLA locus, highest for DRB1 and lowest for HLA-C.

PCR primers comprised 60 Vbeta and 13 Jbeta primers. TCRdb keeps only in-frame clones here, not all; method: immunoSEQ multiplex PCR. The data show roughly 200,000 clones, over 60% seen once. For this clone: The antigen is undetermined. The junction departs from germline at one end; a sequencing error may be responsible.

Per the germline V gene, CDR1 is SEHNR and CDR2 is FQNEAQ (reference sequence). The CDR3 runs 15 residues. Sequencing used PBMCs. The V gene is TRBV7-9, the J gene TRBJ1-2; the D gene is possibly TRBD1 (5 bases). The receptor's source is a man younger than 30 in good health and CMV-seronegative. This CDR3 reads CSSSLAPGAAYGYTF. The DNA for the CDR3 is TGTTCCAGCAGCTTAGCTCCTGGGGCAGCCTATGGCTACACCTTC.